This TCR beta chain was captured in a study of cytomegalovirus exposure and HLA in healthy donors. The study, taken as a whole, reports: Productive rates of about 87% or about 30% were seen for most TCR beta V segments in an earlier analysis.

CDR3 size: 15 residues. Germline assignment: CDR1 SEHNR and CDR2 FQNEAQ (reference sequence). Trimming shortened V by 1 base and J by 9 bases, and 19 bases separated the two germline ends. Amplification used 60 Vbeta primers and 13 Jbeta primers. Generated by immunoSEQ multiplex PCR, the TCRdb table keeps only in-frame clones and is missing some. In the table there are 140,000 to 150,000 clones, around 82% of which are singletons. Only a few counts were recorded for this clone. The antigen is undetermined. The chain is built from TRBV7-9 and TRBJ2-7, with D perhaps matching TRBD2 (6 bases). The TCR sequence derives from a woman younger than 35 in good health and CMV-seropositive. The material sequenced was PBMCs. This chain's CDR3 is CASSLGDVRGGRQYF. The CDR3 DNA reads TGTGCCAGCAGCTTAGGGGACGTAAGGGGAGGTCGGCAGTACTTC.